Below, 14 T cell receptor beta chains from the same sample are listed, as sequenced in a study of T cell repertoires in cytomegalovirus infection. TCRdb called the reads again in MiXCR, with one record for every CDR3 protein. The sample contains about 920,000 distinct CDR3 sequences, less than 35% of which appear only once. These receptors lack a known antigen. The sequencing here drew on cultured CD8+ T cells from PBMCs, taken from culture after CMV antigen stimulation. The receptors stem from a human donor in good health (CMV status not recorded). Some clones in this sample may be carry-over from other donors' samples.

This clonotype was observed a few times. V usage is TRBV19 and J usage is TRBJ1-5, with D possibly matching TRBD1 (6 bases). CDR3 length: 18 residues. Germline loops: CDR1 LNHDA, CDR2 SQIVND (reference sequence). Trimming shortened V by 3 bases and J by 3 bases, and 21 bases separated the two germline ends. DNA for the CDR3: TGTGCCAGTAGTATCATTGGGTTGGGACAAATAGACAATCAGCCCCAGCATTTT. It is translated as CASSIIGLGQIDNQPQHF.

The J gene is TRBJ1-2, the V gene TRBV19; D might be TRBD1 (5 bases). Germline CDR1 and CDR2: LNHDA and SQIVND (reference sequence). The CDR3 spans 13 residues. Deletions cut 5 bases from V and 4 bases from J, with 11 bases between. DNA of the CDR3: TGTGCCAGTAGTCCCAGGGTCATCTATGGCTACACCTTC. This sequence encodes CASSPRVIYGYTF.

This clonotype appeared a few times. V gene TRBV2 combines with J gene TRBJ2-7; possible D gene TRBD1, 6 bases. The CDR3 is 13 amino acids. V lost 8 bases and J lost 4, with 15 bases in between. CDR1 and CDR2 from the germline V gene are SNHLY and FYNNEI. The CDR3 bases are TGTGCCAGCCTCTCGGGACAACAATACGAGCAGTACTTC. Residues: CASLSGQQYEQYF.

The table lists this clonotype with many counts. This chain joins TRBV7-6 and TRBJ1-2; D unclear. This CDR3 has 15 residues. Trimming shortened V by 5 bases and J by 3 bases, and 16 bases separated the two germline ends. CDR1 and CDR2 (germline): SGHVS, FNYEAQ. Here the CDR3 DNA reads TGTGCCAGCAGCCCGGAGGCGTCGATTTACTATGGCTACACCTTC. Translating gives CASSPEASIYYGYTF.

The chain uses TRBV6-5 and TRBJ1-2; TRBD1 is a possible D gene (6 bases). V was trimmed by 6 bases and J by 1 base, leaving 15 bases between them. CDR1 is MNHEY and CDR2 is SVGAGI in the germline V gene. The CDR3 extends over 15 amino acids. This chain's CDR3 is CASSPRDTLNYGYTF. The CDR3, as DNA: TGTGCCAGCAGCCCCCGGGACACTCTTAACTATGGCTACACCTTC.

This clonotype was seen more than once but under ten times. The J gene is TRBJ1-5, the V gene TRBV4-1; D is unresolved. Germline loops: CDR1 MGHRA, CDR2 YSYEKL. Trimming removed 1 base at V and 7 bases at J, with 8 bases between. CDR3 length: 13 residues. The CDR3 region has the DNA TGCGCCAGCAGCCAAGGTGGGTCCCAGCCCCAGCATTTT. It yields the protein CASSQGGSQPQHF.

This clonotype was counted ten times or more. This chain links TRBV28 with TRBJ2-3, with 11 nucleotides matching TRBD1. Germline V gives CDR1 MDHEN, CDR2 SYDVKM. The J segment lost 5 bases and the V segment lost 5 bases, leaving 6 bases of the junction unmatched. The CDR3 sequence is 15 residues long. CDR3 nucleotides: TGTGCCAGCAGTACTCCGGGACAGGGGGTAGATACGCAGTATTTT. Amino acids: CASSTPGQGVDTQYF.

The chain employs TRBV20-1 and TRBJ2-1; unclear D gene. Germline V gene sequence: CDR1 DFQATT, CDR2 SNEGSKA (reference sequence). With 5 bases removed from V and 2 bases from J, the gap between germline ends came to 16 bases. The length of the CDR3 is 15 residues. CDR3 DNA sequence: TGCAGTGCTCCCCGCCTCGCGAGCGCCTACAATGAGCAGTTCTTC. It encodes CSAPRLASAYNEQFF.

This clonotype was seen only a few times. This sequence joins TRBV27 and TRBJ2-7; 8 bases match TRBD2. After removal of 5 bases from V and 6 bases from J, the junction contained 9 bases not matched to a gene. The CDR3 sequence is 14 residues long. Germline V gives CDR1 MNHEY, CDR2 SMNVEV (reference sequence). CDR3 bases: TGTGCCAGCAGTCCCGGGGTAGCGGGGAGCGAGCAGTACGTC. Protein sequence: CASSPGVAGSEQYV.

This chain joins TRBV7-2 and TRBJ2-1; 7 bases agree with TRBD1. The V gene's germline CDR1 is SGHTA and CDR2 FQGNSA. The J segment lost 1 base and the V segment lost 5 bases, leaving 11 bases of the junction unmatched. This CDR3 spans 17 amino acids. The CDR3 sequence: CASSVKPGQASYNEQFF. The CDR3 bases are TGTGCCAGCAGCGTTAAACCTGGACAGGCATCCTACAATGAGCAGTTCTTC.

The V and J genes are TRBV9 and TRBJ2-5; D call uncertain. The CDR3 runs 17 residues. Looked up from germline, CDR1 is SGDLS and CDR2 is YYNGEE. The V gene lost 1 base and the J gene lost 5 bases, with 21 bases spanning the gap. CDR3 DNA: TGTGCCAGCAGCGTATCGGTGGGCAGGTCAAATTCGGAGACCCAGTACTTC. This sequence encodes CASSVSVGRSNSETQYF.

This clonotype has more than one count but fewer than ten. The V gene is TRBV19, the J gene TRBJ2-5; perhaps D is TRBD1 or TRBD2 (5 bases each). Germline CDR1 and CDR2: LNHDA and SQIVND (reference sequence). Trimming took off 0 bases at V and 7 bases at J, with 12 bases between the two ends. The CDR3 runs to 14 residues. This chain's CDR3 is CASSIEASQGTQYF. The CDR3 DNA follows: TGTGCCAGTAGTATAGAAGCTAGCCAGGGGACCCAGTACTTC. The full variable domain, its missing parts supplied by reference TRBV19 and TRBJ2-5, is DGGITQSPKYLFRKEGQNVTLSCEQNLNHDAMYWYRQDPGQGLRLIYYSQIVNDFQKGDIAEGYSVSREKKESFPLTVTSAQKNPTAFYLCASSIEASQGTQYFGPGTRLLVL.

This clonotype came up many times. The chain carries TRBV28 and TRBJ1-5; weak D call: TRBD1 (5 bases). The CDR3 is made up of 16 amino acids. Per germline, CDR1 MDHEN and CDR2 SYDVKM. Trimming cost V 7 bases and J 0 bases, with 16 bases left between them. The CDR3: CASTREWGNSNQPQHF. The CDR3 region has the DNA TGTGCCAGCACAAGGGAGTGGGGGAATAGCAATCAGCCCCAGCATTTT.

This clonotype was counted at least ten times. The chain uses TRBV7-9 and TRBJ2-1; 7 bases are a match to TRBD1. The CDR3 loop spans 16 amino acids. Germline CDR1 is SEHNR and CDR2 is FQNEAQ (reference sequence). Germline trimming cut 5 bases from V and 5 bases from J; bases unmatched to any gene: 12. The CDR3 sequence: CASSRLEGGRDNEQFF. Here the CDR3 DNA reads TGTGCCAGCAGCCGCTTAGAAGGGGGCCGGGACAATGAGCAGTTCTTC.